This section outlines one T cell receptor beta chain sequence together with its context. What it recognizes is unknown. Combining a sample-barcoded 5' primer with a J-beta primer mix, a second PCR ran for roughly 7 to 12 cycles. A single record per CDR3 protein comes from TCRdb applying MiXCR to the 5' RACE reads. The repertoire holds approximately 760,000 distinct CDR3 sequences, roughly 25% seen once, with more than 8.5% in the top ten. This sample was taken from a study of blood T cells in healthy people across ages. Study observations and caveats: Significant beta diversity loss was already apparent by age approximately 38, declining roughly linearly.

These sequences were also reported in another study, on T cells of mothers and their children. From that second work: Mothers gave over 8.5 million TCR beta CDR3 reads each, and children several million each.

The receptor was isolated from a boy between 5 and 17 years old in good health. The specimen sequenced was blood.

The DNA for the CDR3 is TGTGCCAGCAGCCAGTCGGACAGCTCCTACGAGCAGTACTTC. It specifies CASSQSDSSYEQYF. The V gene is TRBV27, the J gene TRBJ2-7; the D gene is possibly TRBD1 (6 bases). CDR3 length: 14 residues. Germline-derived CDR1 and CDR2 are MNHEY and SMNVEV (reference sequence). The V and J ends lost 6 bases and 0 bases respectively, with 12 bases between them.